Each of the 13 T cell receptor beta chains below was sequenced from the same sample in a study of T cells in Graves' hyperthyroidism and ophthalmopathy. Amplified regions were TCR beta CDR3 sequences from RNA transcripts. The primer set for the first-round RT-PCR of the TCR CDR3 was HTBI. Each CDR3 protein is one row after TCRdb ran MiXCR on the multiplex PCR reads. The sample has about 400,000 distinct CDR3 sequences; 15% to 18% are singletons. The sequenced material came from blood. The source is a woman between 18 and 29 years old with Graves' hyperthyroidism.

This clonotype was counted a few times. This may come from a read error, since a much larger clone is one base off. V and J are TRBV18 and TRBJ2-3, with TRBD2 matching over 7 bases. This CDR3 has 14 amino acids. V shed 0 bases and J 11 bases; nucleotides not matched to a gene: 8. The germline CDR1 and CDR2 sequences are KGHSH and LQKENI. CDR3 protein: CASSPPPSGVKQYF. Written as DNA, the CDR3 is TGTGCCAGCTCACCACCCCCTAGCGGAGTGAAGCAGTATTTT. Combining the CDR3 with reference TRBV18 and TRBJ2-3 gives the whole variable domain NAGVMQNPRHLVRRRGQEARLRCSPMKGHSHVYWYRQLPEEGLKFMVYLQKENIIDESGMPKERFSAEFPKEGPSILRIQQVVRGDSAAYFCASSPPPSGVKQYFGPGTRLTVL.

This clonotype was seen at least ten times. The V and J genes are TRBV3-1 and TRBJ2-2, with D possibly TRBD1 on 6 matching bases. V lost 2 bases to trimming and J lost 6 bases, with 7 bases between them. The CDR3 contains 13 residues. Germline lookup yields CDR1 LGHDT and CDR2 YNNKEL (reference sequence). CDR3 sequence reads: CASSQNRAGELFF. The DNA of the CDR3 is TGTGCCAGCAGCCAAAACAGGGCCGGGGAGCTGTTTTTT.

This clonotype was recorded many times. V gene TRBV20-1 combines with J gene TRBJ2-1, with D perhaps matching TRBD2 (6 bases). V lost 3 bases and J 1 base, leaving 19 bases between the germline ends. CDR1 is DFQATT and CDR2 is SNEGSKA in the germline V gene (reference sequence). This CDR3 contains 17 residues. The CDR3 coding sequence is TGCAGTGCTAGGTCCTCGGAGTGGGGGGTTTCCTACAATGAGCAGTTCTTC. It codes for CSARSSEWGVSYNEQFF.

This clonotype occurred many times. The V gene is TRBV20-1, the J gene TRBJ2-5, with D possibly being TRBD1 or TRBD2 (5 bases each). This CDR3 is built from 14 residues. Germline CDR1 DFQATT, CDR2 SNEGSKA (reference sequence). Trimming removed 6 bases from V and 1 base from J, with 15 bases in between. The CDR3 DNA reads TGCAGTGCCCCGGGACCCAAGGCCCAAGAGACCCAGTACTTC. Protein sequence: CSAPGPKAQETQYF.

This clonotype was counted many times. This chain uses TRBV2 with TRBJ2-2; D gene unclear. V was cut by 4 bases and J by 0 bases, with 6 bases left in between. This CDR3 is 14 amino acids long. The germline CDR1 and CDR2 sequences are SNHLY and FYNNEI. CDR3 protein: CASSGIANTGELFF. The CDR3 nucleotides read TGTGCCAGCAGTGGTATCGCGAACACCGGGGAGCTGTTTTTT.

This clonotype was recorded many times. The chain has TRBV3-1 and TRBJ1-2, with no clear D. The germline V gene has CDR1 LGHDT and CDR2 YNNKEL (reference sequence). With 0 bases removed from V and 0 bases from J, the gap between germline ends came to 14 bases. This CDR3 contains 17 residues. The CDR3 DNA follows: TGTGCCAGCAGCCAAGATCTCCGGACCGTTGCTAACTATGGCTACACCTTC. Translation: CASSQDLRTVANYGYTF.

V gene TRBV4-1 combines with J gene TRBJ2-5; 8 bases map to TRBD2. CDR1 is MGHRA, CDR2 YSYEKL, per germline. V lost 4 bases and J lost 1; bases outside the gene matches: 8. This CDR3 has 16 residues. The CDR3 nucleotides are TGCGCCAGCAGCCCTACATTAGCGGGACTCCAAGAGACCCAGTACTTC. Amino acids: CASSPTLAGLQETQYF.

The chain has TRBV19 and TRBJ2-7, with TRBD1 matching 8 bases. The length of the CDR3 is 15 residues. CDR1 and CDR2 (germline): LNHDA, SQIVND (reference sequence). The V gene end was trimmed by 3 bases and the J gene end by 4 bases; junction bases not matched to a gene: 8. The CDR3 loop is CASSMTWDRSYEQYF. CDR3 coding DNA: TGTGCCAGTAGTATGACCTGGGACAGGTCTTACGAGCAGTACTTC.

This sequence joins TRBV7-9 and TRBJ2-5; TRBD2 aligns across 14 bases. Unmatched junction bases numbered 13, after V lost 5 bases and J lost 5 bases. This CDR3 spans 18 amino acids. Looked up from germline, CDR1 is SEHNR and CDR2 is FQNEAQ (reference sequence). The CDR3 sequence is CASSGGGLAGVQGETQYF. The CDR3 region has the DNA TGTGCCAGCAGCGGGGGGGGACTAGCGGGGGTTCAGGGTGAGACCCAGTACTTC.

This clonotype turned up a few times. The chain uses TRBV5-6 and TRBJ1-1; the D is unclear. V shed 2 bases and J shed 1 base, with 9 bases lying between them. The CDR3 covers 14 residues. Germline CDR1 and CDR2: SGHDT and YYEEEE. DNA for the CDR3: TGTGCCAGCAGCTTCCTAGGGAGGAACACTGAAGCTTTCTTT. Translation: CASSFLGRNTEAFF.

This clonotype occurred a few times. The J gene is TRBJ2-1, the V gene TRBV7-3; 8 nucleotides match TRBD2. The trim removed 5 bases at V and 6 bases at J, leaving 9 bases unmatched. CDR3 length equals 15 residues. CDR1 and CDR2 (germline): SGHTA, FQGTGA. For the CDR3, the DNA is TGTGCCAGCAGCCGCTTAGCGGGACATGGCAATGAGCAGTTCTTC. This sequence encodes CASSRLAGHGNEQFF.

This clonotype was counted only a few times. The genes are TRBV5-1 and TRBJ2-1; weak D call: TRBD2 (6 bases). CDR3 size: 14 residues. Germline CDR1 reads SGHRS; CDR2 reads YFSETQ. V shed 2 bases and J shed 7 bases, with 13 bases lying between them. The CDR3 coding sequence is TGCGCCAGCAGCTTTGGCGGGGTCTTAAATGAGCAGTTCTTC. It is translated as CASSFGGVLNEQFF.

This rearrangement joins TRBV29-1 to TRBJ2-1; D not certain. The germline V and J ends were trimmed by 4 bases and 0 bases, with 7 bases remaining between them. The CDR3 spans 13 residues. The V gene's germline CDR1 is SQVTM and CDR2 ANQGSEA. CDR3 loop: CSVVRSSYNEQFF. The CDR3 DNA sequence: TGCAGCGTTGTCCGCAGCTCCTACAATGAGCAGTTCTTC.